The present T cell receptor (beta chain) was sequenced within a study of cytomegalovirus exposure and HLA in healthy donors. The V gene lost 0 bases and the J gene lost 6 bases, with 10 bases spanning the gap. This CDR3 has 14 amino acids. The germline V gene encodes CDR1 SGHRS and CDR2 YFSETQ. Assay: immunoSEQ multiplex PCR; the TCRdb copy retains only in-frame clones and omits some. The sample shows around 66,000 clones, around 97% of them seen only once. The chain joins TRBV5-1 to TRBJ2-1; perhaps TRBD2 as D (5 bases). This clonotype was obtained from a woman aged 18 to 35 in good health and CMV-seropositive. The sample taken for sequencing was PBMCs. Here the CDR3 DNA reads TGCGCCAGCAGCTTGGGTTCCGGGGTCAATGAGCAGTTCTTC. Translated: CASSLGSGVNEQFF.